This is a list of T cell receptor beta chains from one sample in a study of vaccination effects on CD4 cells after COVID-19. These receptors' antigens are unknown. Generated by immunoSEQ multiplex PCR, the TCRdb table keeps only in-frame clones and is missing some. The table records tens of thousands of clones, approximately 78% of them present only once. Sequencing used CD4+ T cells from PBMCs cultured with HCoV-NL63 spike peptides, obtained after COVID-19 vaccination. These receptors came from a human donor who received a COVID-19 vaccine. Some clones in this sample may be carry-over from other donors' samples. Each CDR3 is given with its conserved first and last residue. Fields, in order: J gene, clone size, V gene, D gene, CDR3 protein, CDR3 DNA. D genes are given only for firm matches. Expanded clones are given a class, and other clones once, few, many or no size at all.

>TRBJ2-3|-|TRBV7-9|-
CASSLGDGGDTQYF
TGTGCCAGCAGCTTAGGGGACGGTGGGGATACGCAGTATTTT
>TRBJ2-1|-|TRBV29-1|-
CSVEEGGGSSYNEQFF
TGCAGCGTTGAAGAGGGGGGCGGAAGCTCCTACAATGAGCAGTTCTTC
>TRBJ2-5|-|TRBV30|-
CAWSRGPHQETQYF
TGTGCCTGGAGTCGGGGCCCCCACCAAGAGACCCAGTACTTC
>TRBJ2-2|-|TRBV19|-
CASSDPGLVTGELFF
TGTGCCAGTAGTGACCCGGGCCTAGTCACCGGGGAGCTGTTTTTT
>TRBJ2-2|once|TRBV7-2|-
CASSLKAWELFF
TGTGCCAGCAGCTTAAAAGCATGGGAGCTGTTTTTT
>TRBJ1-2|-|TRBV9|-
CASSVGDYGYTF
TGTGCCAGCAGCGTAGGGGACTATGGCTACACCTTC
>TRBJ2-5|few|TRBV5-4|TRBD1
CASSSRDRGQETQYF
TGTGCCAGCAGCTCAAGGGACAGGGGACAAGAGACCCAGTACTTC
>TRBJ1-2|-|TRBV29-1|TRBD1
CSVQGGDRGANYGYTF
TGCAGCGTCCAGGGGGGAGACAGGGGTGCTAACTATGGCTACACCTTC
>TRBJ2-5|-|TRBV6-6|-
CASSYSGGGETQYF
TGTGCCAGCAGTTACTCTGGGGGCGGGGAGACCCAGTACTTC
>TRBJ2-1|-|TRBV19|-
CASTRGATYNEQFF
TGTGCCAGTACAAGGGGGGCTACCTACAATGAGCAGTTCTTC
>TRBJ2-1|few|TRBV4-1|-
CASSPPGSSYNEQFF
TGCGCCAGCAGCCCCCCGGGGTCCTCCTACAATGAGCAGTTCTTC
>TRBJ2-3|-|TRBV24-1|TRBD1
CATRPGQGLTDTQYF
TGTGCCACCAGACCGGGACAGGGTTTGACAGATACGCAGTATTTT
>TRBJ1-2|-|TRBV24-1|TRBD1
CATSDPQGGYGYTF
TGTGCCACCAGTGACCCACAGGGGGGCTATGGCTACACCTTC
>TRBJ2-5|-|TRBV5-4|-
CASTLRGGPETQYF
TGTGCCAGCACCCTCAGGGGGGGACCGGAGACCCAGTACTTC
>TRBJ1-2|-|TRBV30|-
CAWSVHSYGYTF
TGTGCCTGGAGTGTACACAGCTATGGCTACACCTTC
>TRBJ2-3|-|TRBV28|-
CASSLGWGASTDTQYF
TGTGCCAGCAGTTTAGGTTGGGGGGCTAGCACAGATACGCAGTATTTT
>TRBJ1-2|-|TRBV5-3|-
CARSLGSYGYTF
TGTGCCAGAAGCTTGGGCAGCTATGGCTACACCTTC